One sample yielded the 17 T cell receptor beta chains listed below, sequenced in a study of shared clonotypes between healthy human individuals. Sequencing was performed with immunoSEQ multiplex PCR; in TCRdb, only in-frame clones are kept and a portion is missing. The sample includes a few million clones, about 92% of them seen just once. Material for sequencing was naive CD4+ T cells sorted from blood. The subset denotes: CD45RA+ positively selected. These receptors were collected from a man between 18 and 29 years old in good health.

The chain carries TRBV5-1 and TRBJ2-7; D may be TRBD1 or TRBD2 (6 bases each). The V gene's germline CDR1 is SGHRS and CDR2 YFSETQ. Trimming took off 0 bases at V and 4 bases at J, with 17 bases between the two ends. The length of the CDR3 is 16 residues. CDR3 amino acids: CASSLEGGTTKYEQYF. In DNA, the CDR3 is TGCGCCAGCAGCTTGGAAGGGGGGACAACAAAATACGAGCAGTACTTC.

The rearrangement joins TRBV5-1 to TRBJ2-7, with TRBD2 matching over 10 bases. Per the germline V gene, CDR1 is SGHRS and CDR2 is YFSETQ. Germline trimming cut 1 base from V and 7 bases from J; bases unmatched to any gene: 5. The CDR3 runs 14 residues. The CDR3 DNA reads TGCGCCAGCAGCTTGTCGAGCGGGAGGGGTGAGCAGTACTTC. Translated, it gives CASSLSSGRGEQYF.

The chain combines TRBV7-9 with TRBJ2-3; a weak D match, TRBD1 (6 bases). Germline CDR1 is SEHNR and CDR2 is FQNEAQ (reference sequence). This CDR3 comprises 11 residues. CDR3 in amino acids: CTPGDTDTQYF. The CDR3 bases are TGTACCCCAGGGGACACAGATACGCAGTATTTT.

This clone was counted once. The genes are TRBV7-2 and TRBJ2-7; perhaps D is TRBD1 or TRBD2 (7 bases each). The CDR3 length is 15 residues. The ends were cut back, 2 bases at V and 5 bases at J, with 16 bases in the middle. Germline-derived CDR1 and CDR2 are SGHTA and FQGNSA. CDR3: CASSLYQGGADEQYF. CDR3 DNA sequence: TGTGCCAGCAGCTTATATCAGGGGGGGGCGGACGAGCAGTACTTC.

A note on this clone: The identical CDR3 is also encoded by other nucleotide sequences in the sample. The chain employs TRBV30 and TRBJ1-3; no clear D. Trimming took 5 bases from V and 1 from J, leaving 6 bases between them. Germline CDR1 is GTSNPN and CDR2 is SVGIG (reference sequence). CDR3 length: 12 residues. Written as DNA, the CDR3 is TGTGCCTGGGCCACTTCTGGAAACACCATATATTTT. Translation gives CAWATSGNTIYF.

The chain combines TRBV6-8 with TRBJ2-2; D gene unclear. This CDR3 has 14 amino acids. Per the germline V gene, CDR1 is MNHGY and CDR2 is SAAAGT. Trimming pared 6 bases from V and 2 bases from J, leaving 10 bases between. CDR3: CASRGYLNTGELFF. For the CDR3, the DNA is TGTGCCAGCAGAGGGTACTTAAACACCGGGGAGCTGTTTTTT.

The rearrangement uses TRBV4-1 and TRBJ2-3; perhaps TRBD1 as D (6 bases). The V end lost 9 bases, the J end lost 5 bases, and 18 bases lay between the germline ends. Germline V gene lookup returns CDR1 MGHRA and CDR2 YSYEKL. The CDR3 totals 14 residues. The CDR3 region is CASKQTGLGDTQYF. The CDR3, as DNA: TGCGCCAGTAAACAAACAGGGCTTGGAGATACGCAGTATTTT.

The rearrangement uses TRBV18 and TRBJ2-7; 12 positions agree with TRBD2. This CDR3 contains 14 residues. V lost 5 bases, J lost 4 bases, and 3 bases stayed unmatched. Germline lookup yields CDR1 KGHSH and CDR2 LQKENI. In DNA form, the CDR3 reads TGTGCCAGCTCATCTAGCGGGGGGGTTTACGAGCAGTACTTC. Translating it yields CASSSSGGVYEQYF.

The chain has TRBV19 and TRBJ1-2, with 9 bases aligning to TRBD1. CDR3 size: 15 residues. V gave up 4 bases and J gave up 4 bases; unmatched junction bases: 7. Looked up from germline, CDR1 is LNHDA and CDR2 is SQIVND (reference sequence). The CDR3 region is CASSTGTGISYGYTF. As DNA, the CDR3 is TGTGCCAGTAGTACGGGGACAGGGATCAGCTATGGCTACACCTTC. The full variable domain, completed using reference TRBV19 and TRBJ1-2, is DGGITQSPKYLFRKEGQNVTLSCEQNLNHDAMYWYRQDPGQGLRLIYYSQIVNDFQKGDIAEGYSVSREKKESFPLTVTSAQKNPTAFYLCASSTGTGISYGYTFGSGTRLTVV.

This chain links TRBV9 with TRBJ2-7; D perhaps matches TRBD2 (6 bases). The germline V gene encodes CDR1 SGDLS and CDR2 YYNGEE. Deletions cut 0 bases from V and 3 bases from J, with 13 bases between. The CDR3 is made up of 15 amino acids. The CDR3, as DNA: TGTGCCAGCAGCGTAGCGGCGGGGCAGGGCTACGAGCAGTACTTC. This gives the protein CASSVAAGQGYEQYF.

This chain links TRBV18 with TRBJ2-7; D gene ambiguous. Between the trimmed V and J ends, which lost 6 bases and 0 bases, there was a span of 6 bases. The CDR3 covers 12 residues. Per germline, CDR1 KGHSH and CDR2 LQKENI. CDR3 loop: CASSRSSYEQYF. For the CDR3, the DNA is TGTGCCAGCTCCCGGAGCTCCTACGAGCAGTACTTC.

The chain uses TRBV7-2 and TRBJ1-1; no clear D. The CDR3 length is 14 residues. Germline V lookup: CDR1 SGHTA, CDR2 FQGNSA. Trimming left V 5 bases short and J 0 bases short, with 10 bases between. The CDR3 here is CASSLPGVNTEAFF. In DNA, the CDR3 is TGTGCCAGCAGCCTGCCCGGTGTGAACACTGAAGCTTTCTTT.

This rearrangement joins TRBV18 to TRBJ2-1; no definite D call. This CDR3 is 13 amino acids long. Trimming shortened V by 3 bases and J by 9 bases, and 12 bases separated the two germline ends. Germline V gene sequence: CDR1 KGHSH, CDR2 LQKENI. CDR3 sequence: CASSPSSLGEQFF. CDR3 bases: TGTGCCAGCTCACCTTCGTCTCTTGGTGAGCAGTTCTTC.

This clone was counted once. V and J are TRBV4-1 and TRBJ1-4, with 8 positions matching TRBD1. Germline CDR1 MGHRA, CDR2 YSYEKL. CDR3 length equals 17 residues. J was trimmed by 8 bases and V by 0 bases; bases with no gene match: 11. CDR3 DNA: TGCGCCAGCAGCCAAGATTTTACCGGGACAGGTATGGAAAAACTGTTTTTT. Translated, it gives CASSQDFTGTGMEKLFF.

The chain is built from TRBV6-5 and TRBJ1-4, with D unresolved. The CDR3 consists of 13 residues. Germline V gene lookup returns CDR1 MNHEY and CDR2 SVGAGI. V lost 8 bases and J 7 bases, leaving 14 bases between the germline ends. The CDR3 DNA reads TGTGCCAGCGGGAGGCATATCGGTGAAAAACTGTTTTTT. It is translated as CASGRHIGEKLFF.

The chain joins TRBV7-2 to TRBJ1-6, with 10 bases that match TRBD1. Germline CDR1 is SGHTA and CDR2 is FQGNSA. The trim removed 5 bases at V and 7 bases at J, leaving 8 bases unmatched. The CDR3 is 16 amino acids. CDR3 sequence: CASSPGQGRTNSPLHF. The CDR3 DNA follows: TGTGCCAGCAGCCCGGGACAGGGGCGGACCAATTCACCCCTCCACTTT.

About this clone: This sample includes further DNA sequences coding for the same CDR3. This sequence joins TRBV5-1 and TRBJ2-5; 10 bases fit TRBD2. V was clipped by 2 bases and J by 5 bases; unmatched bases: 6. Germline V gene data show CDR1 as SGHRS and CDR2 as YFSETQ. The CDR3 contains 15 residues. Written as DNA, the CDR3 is TGCGCCAGCAGCTTATCTAGCGGGGGAGGCGAGACCCAGTACTTC. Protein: CASSLSSGGGETQYF.